The 16 T cell receptor beta chains in this list originate from one sample, sequenced in a study of T cell changes during pregnancy in multiple sclerosis (dated by TCRdb to about 2019). The method was the immunoSEQ multiplex PCR assay. TCRdb holds this immuneACCESS table with in-frame rearrangements only. Some clones are missing; in checked studies, unresolved V genes explain under half, and the rest has no known cause. The sample records some 16,000 clones, about four fifths of which are singletons. The top ten hold approximately 9.1% of the sample. The sample was CD8+ T cells from peripheral blood mononuclear cells, taken in the second trimester of pregnancy. The receptors come from a female donor in good health, enrolled as a control in a pregnancy study.

V gene TRBV29-1 combines with J gene TRBJ2-7, with TRBD1 matching over 9 bases. CDR1 and CDR2 from the germline V gene are SQVTM and ANQGSEA. Trimming took 7 bases from V and 7 from J; bases not matched to a gene: 17. The CDR3 length is 15 residues. The CDR3 loop reads CSARWDRDGIREQYF. CDR3 DNA: TGCAGCGCCCGTTGGGACAGGGACGGGATTAGAGAGCAGTACTTC.

The gene calls are TRBV4-3 and TRBJ1-3, with a possible D match to TRBD1 (5 bases). The CDR3 is made up of 15 amino acids. Germline lookup yields CDR1 LGHNA and CDR2 YSLEER. The V end lost 4 bases, the J end lost 7 bases, and 17 bases lay between the germline ends. CDR3 nucleotide sequence: TGCGCCAGCAGCCCCGATGCAGGGTATGGGAACACCATATATTTT. The encoded protein is CASSPDAGYGNTIYF.

The genes are TRBV5-5 and TRBJ1-2, with a weak D call TRBD1 (5 bases). Trimming took 0 bases from V and 1 from J, leaving 7 bases between them. Germline CDR1 and CDR2: SGHKS and YYEKEE (reference sequence). This CDR3 contains 14 residues. CDR3 DNA: TGTGCCAGCAGCTTGGGAGACAGTAACTATGGCTACACCTTC. This encodes CASSLGDSNYGYTF.

This CDR3 reads CASSQDPLAGGQETQYF. The CDR3 region has the DNA TGTGCCAGCAGCCAAGATCCACTAGCGGGGGGGCAAGAGACCCAGTACTTC. The V gene is TRBV4-2, the J gene TRBJ2-5; 13 bases agree with TRBD2. The CDR3 has 17 amino acids. The trim removed 0 bases at V and 2 bases at J, leaving 3 bases unmatched. CDR1 LGHNA and CDR2 YNFKEQ come from the germline V gene.

In this sample, this clone turned up a few times. The rearrangement uses TRBV7-3 and TRBJ1-6; D gene uncertain. There are 16 residues in the CDR3. Germline V gives CDR1 SGHTA, CDR2 FQGTGA. Trimming removed 3 bases at V and 7 bases at J, with 16 bases between. The CDR3 DNA sequence: TGTGCCAGCAGCTTTGTATCAAGCCCGGAGAATTCACCCCTCCACTTT. This codes for CASSFVSSPENSPLHF.

V is TRBV19 and J is TRBJ1-2, with 10 nucleotides matching TRBD1. The ends lost 5 bases at V and 3 bases at J; junction bases unmatched: 6. The CDR3 covers 15 residues. In germline, CDR1 is LNHDA, CDR2 SQIVND (reference sequence). CDR3 nucleotide sequence: TGTGCCAGTAGTCTCGGGACAGGGGTTTACTATGGCTACACCTTC. Protein: CASSLGTGVYYGYTF.

The chain recombines TRBV5-6 with TRBJ2-5; D might be TRBD2 (5 bases). In germline, CDR1 is SGHDT, CDR2 YYEEEE. The V end was cut by 4 bases, the J end by 3 bases, with 16 bases between. The CDR3 runs 15 residues. The CDR3, as DNA: TGTGCCAGCAGCCCGGCGGAGGCCTCGAAAGAGACCCAGTACTTC. This translates into CASSPAEASKETQYF.

This chain links TRBV28 with TRBJ2-7, with 7 bases fitting TRBD1. The CDR3 length is 13 residues. Trimming at V came to 6 bases and at J to 3 bases, leaving 5 bases not matched to a gene. CDR1 MDHEN and CDR2 SYDVKM come from the germline V gene. CDR3 in amino acids: CASRKTGLYEQYF. In nucleotides, the CDR3 is TGTGCCAGCAGAAAGACAGGGCTCTACGAGCAGTACTTC. Full variable domain (outside the CDR3, taken from reference TRBV28 and TRBJ2-7): DVKVTQSSRYLVKRTGEKVFLECVQDMDHENMFWYRQDPGLGLRLIYFSYDVKMKEKGDIPEGYSVSREKKERFSLILESASTNQTSMYLCASRKTGLYEQYFGPGTRLTVT.

The chain joins TRBV6-5 to TRBJ1-5; the D gene is possibly TRBD1 (6 bases). Deletions cut 5 bases from V and 1 base from J, with 9 bases between. There are 14 residues in the CDR3. The germline gives CDR1 MNHEY, CDR2 SVGAGI. The CDR3 is CASSLQGSNQPQHF. CDR3 sequence (DNA): TGTGCCAGCAGTCTACAGGGAAGCAATCAGCCCCAGCATTTT.

The genes are TRBV11-1 and TRBJ2-5; tentative D call: TRBD1 (5 bases). This CDR3 spans 14 amino acids. V lost 5 bases to trimming and J lost 2 bases, with 12 bases between them. The germline gives CDR1 SGHAT, CDR2 FQDESV (reference sequence). CDR3 nucleotide sequence: TGTGCCAGCAGCCACAGGAACCCACAAGAGACCCAGTACTTC. As protein: CASSHRNPQETQYF.

The chain joins TRBV7-2 to TRBJ2-7, with 11 bases lining up with TRBD1. Germline V gives CDR1 SGHTA, CDR2 FQGNSA. Germline trimming cut 9 bases from V and 2 bases from J; bases unmatched to any gene: 6. The CDR3 has 14 residues. CDR3 DNA sequence: TGTGCCAGTGGACGGGGACAGGGGGCCTACGAGCAGTACTTC. This translates into CASGRGQGAYEQYF. The full variable domain, completed using reference TRBV7-2 and TRBJ2-7, is GAGVSQSPSNKVTEKGKDVELRCDPISGHTALYWYRQSLGQGLEFLIYFQGNSAPDKSGLPSDRFSAERTGGSVSTLTIQRTQQEDSAVYLCASGRGQGAYEQYFGPGTRLTVT.

This clone was seen a single time. The rearrangement links TRBV13 to TRBJ1-2; D uncertain. With 6 bases removed from V and 0 bases from J, the gap between germline ends came to 5 bases. Per germline, CDR1 PRHDT and CDR2 FYEKMQ (reference sequence). The CDR3 spans 12 residues. The CDR3 loop is CASSRANYGYTF. The CDR3 DNA is TGTGCCAGCAGTCGGGCTAACTATGGCTACACCTTC. The complete variable domain, with remaining parts taken from reference TRBV13 and TRBJ1-2, reads AAGVIQSPRHLIKEKRETATLKCYPIPRHDTVYWYQQGPGQDPQFLISFYEKMQSDKGSIPDRFSAQQFSDYHSELNMSSLELGDSALYFCASSRANYGYTFGSGTRLTVV.

The chain employs TRBV27 and TRBJ1-5, with D possibly TRBD1 on 6 matching bases. V was pared by 6 bases and J by 5 bases, with 14 bases between. Germline CDR1 is MNHEY and CDR2 is SMNVEV (reference sequence). CDR3 length equals 14 residues. As DNA, the CDR3 is TGTGCCAGCAGCCTTACAGGGTTCGATCAGCCCCAGCATTTT. Its translation: CASSLTGFDQPQHF.

This clone was recorded once. The rearrangement links TRBV28 to TRBJ1-1, with D unresolved. V was cut by 2 bases and J by 6 bases, with 7 bases left in between. The germline V gene has CDR1 MDHEN and CDR2 SYDVKM. The CDR3 contains 12 residues. The chain's CDR3 is CASSLLRAEAFF. CDR3 nucleotides: TGTGCCAGCAGTTTACTCCGCGCTGAAGCTTTCTTT.

This chain connects TRBV7-9 to TRBJ2-7, with D possibly matching TRBD2 (5 bases). V dropped 0 bases and J dropped 4 bases, with 10 bases sitting between them. Germline V CDR1 and CDR2: SEHNR, FQNEAQ (reference sequence). The CDR3 extends over 14 amino acids. For the CDR3, the DNA is TGTGCCAGCAGCTTAGCGCTTCGGGGTTACGAGCAGTACTTC. It codes for CASSLALRGYEQYF.

This chain joins TRBV2 and TRBJ2-1, with TRBD2 matching over 13 bases. This CDR3 comprises 15 residues. V lost 10 bases, J lost 0 bases, and 3 bases stayed unmatched. Germline-derived CDR1 and CDR2 are SNHLY and FYNNEI. In DNA, the CDR3 is TGTGCCATAACTAGCGGGGGGGCCTCCTACAATGAGCAGTTCTTC. Translated: CAITSGGASYNEQFF.